This T cell receptor (beta chain) was sequenced in a study of spatial heterogeneity in lung cancer. Background on the study: Each unique TCR and UMI combination was seen more than ten times on average in raw reads.

Individual TCR cDNA molecules each bore their own unique molecular identifier. Each CDR3 protein gets one entry after TCRdb re-called the 5' RACE reads with MiXCR. The data show fewer than 20,000 distinct CDR3 sequences, under 20% seen once. The CDR3 totals 14 residues. The germline V and J ends were trimmed by 7 bases and 4 bases, with 16 bases remaining between them. The time point was: sample taken at primary tumor resection. No cell sorting; template was whole RNA from tumor, lung tissue or PBMC. The chain couples TRBV12-3 or TRBV12-4 to TRBJ1-1; D is unresolved. The receptor comes from a male donor with early-stage non-small cell lung cancer. This specimen consisted of PBMCs, obtained at surgery. In DNA form, the CDR3 reads TGTGCCAGCAACGACCCGGATGGGAGCACTGAAGCTTTCTTT. It translates to CASNDPDGSTEAFF.